In this sample, the clone carrying this T cell receptor beta chain turned up once. Antigen: not known. Each subset's genomic DNA was shared equally among a number of immunoSEQ plates. Produced via immunoSEQ multiplex PCR; TCRdb's table is partial and in-frame only. The top ten clones hold roughly 1% of a sample with about 2 million clones, just under 95% of them seen once. CD45RO-negative CD8 cells positively selected for CCR7 made up the naive population, which excluded terminally differentiated effector memory CD45RA+ cells. The CDR3 is 14 amino acids. Trimming shortened V by 8 bases and J by 8 bases, and 19 bases separated the two germline ends. The germline V gene has CDR1 SQVTM and CDR2 ANQGSEA. This entry comes from a study of shared clonotypes between healthy human individuals. Study-level findings and limits: Unshared clonotypes carried lower generation probabilities than those common to all four donors.

Sequencing input: naive CD8+ T cells sorted from blood. This chain links TRBV29-1 with TRBJ1-6; weak D call: TRBD1 (6 bases). This clonotype was obtained from a man aged 18 to 30 in good health. CDR3 sequence: CSLVYRARDSPLHF. In nucleotides, the CDR3 is TGCAGCCTTGTATACAGGGCCCGGGATTCACCCCTCCACTTT.